This TCR beta chain was recorded in a study of T cell changes during pregnancy in multiple sclerosis. The germline V and J ends were trimmed by 7 bases and 0 bases, with 10 bases remaining between them. CDR3 length: 14 amino acids. Germline V gene sequence: CDR1 MDHEN, CDR2 SYDVKM. The method was immunoSEQ multiplex PCR; TCRdb's version includes in-frame clones alone and lacks a portion of them. Here the sample spans approximately 39,000 clones, about 95% being singletons. The sequenced sample was CD4+ T cells from peripheral blood mononuclear cells, obtained in the second trimester of pregnancy. The TCR comes from a female donor with multiple sclerosis, enrolled in a pregnancy study. This chain connects TRBV28 to TRBJ2-1; D perhaps matches TRBD2 (6 bases). The CDR3, as DNA: TGTGCCAGCAAAGCTAGCGACTCCTACAATGAGCAGTTCTTC. Amino acids: CASKASDSYNEQFF.